A selection of T cell receptor beta chains follows, all from one sample in a study of cytomegalovirus exposure and HLA in healthy donors. Generated by immunoSEQ multiplex PCR, the TCRdb table keeps only in-frame clones and is missing some. Of 150,000 to 200,000 clones listed, around four fifths are singletons. The specimen was PBMCs. Source of these receptors: a woman aged 45-65 years in good health and CMV-seropositive. Each CDR3 is given with its conserved first and last residue. A D gene is named only where the DNA matches it firmly. Rows may omit the clone size; those that give it use once, few, many or a size class.

clone_size j_call d_call v_call cdr3_aa cdr3_nt
once TRBJ2-5 - TRBV7-2 CASSFTPGGGQQETQYF TGTGCCAGCAGCTTCACCCCGGGCGGGGGACAACAAGAGACCCAGTACTTC
- TRBJ2-6 - TRBV29-1 CSVDGIGANVLTF TGCAGCGTTGACGGGATCGGGGCCAACGTCCTGACTTTC
once TRBJ2-7 - TRBV11-1 CASSLAGGDPYEQYF TGTGCCAGCAGCTTAGCCGGTGGAGACCCCTACGAGCAGTACTTC
- TRBJ1-1 - TRBV7-9 CSSREGNTEAFF TGTTCCAGCAGAGAGGGAAACACTGAAGCTTTCTTT
few TRBJ2-3 TRBD1 TRBV6-5 CASRTGTAFFDTQYF TGTGCCAGCAGAACCGGGACAGCTTTTTTTGATACGCAGTATTTT
- TRBJ2-7 TRBD1 TRBV6-4 CASSLQGGSEQYF TGTGCCAGCAGTCTACAGGGGGGCAGCGAGCAGTACTTC
- TRBJ2-7 TRBD1 TRBV28 CASSLGGAGQGGYEQYF TGTGCCAGCAGTTTGGGAGGAGCGGGACAGGGGGGCTACGAGCAGTACTTC
- TRBJ2-3 - TRBV20-1 CSRGRTDTQYF TGCAGTCGAGGGAGGACAGATACGCAGTATTTT
- TRBJ1-5 TRBD1 TRBV5-1 CASSSGTDSNQPQHF TGCGCCAGCAGCTCGGGGACAGATAGCAATCAGCCCCAGCATTTT
- TRBJ1-2 - TRBV18 CASSPPSDRPYTF TGTGCCAGCTCACCTCCCTCAGACAGGCCCTACACCTTC
- TRBJ2-7 TRBD1 TRBV5-1 CASSWQTGGPYEQYF TGCGCCAGCAGCTGGCAGACAGGGGGGCCCTACGAGCAGTACTTC
- TRBJ2-7 - TRBV2 CASSDTFAKYEQYF TGTGCCAGCAGTGATACATTTGCAAAGTACGAGCAGTACTTC
few TRBJ1-6 TRBD1 TRBV7-9 CASSSLRGLGNSPLHF TGTGCCAGCAGCTCCCTTAGGGGGCTGGGGAATTCACCCCTCCACTTT
- TRBJ1-1 - TRBV28 CATYAGVEAFF TGTGCCACTTATGCCGGGGTAGAAGCTTTCTTT
- TRBJ2-1 - TRBV18 CASSPRGATGLEQFF TGTGCCAGCTCACCAAGGGGTGCTACAGGGCTTGAGCAGTTCTTC
- TRBJ2-7 - TRBV6-1 CASSETSGFSSYEQYF TGTGCCAGCAGTGAGACTTCCGGGTTTAGCTCCTACGAGCAGTACTTC
- TRBJ1-1 - TRBV19 CASSIPPATGLNTEAFF TGTGCCAGTAGTATCCCCCCGGCGACAGGTCTGAACACTGAAGCTTTCTTT
- TRBJ2-1 TRBD2 TRBV11-3 CASSLRTSHEQFF TGTGCCAGCAGCTTGAGGACTAGCCATGAGCAGTTCTTC
- TRBJ2-2 - TRBV7-2 CASSFSQGVTGELFF TGTGCCAGCAGCTTTAGCCAGGGTGTGACCGGGGAGCTGTTTTTT
- TRBJ1-4 - TRBV11-3 CASSLVNGEKLFF TGTGCCAGCAGCTTAGTCAACGGTGAAAAACTGTTTTTT
- TRBJ1-3 - TRBV6-5 CASSSEGGYGNTIYF TGTGCCAGCAGTTCCGAAGGGGGTTATGGAAACACCATATATTTT
- TRBJ2-5 - TRBV14 CASSQELSGTQYF TGTGCCAGCAGCCAAGAACTCTCGGGGACCCAGTACTTC
- TRBJ1-5 - TRBV7-8 CASSLGRAGVGANQPQHF TGTGCCAGCAGCTTAGGAAGAGCGGGGGTAGGGGCCAATCAGCCCCAGCATTTT
- TRBJ2-5 - TRBV7-9 CASSSLEVFQETQYF TGTGCCAGCAGCTCGCTGGAGGTGTTTCAAGAGACCCAGTACTTC
- TRBJ2-1 - TRBV6-4 CASSPLKGDYNEQFF TGTGCCAGCAGCCCCCTAAAGGGGGATTACAATGAGCAGTTCTTC
few TRBJ1-1 - TRBV9 CASSVTGLNTEAFF TGTGCCAGCAGCGTAACAGGGTTGAACACTGAAGCTTTCTTT
- TRBJ1-3 TRBD1 TRBV28 CASRAAGGTANTIYF TGTGCCAGCAGGGCAGCGGGGGGGACAGCGAACACCATATATTTT
- TRBJ2-5 TRBD1 TRBV18 CASSQGQGETQYF TGTGCCAGCTCTCAGGGACAGGGAGAGACCCAGTACTTC
once TRBJ1-1 - TRBV28 CASSFPRTRDTEAFF TGTGCCAGCAGTTTCCCCCGGACGAGGGACACTGAAGCTTTCTTT
- TRBJ1-3 TRBD1 TRBV19 CASSVSQGVGNTIYF TGTGCCAGTAGTGTCTCCCAGGGGGTCGGAAACACCATATATTTT
once TRBJ2-1 TRBD2 TRBV7-8 CASSLAGASGRYDEQFF TGTGCCAGCAGCTTAGCGGGCGCTAGCGGGAGGTATGATGAGCAGTTCTTC
- TRBJ2-2 TRBD2 TRBV18 CASFKIGGATGELFF TGTGCCAGTTTTAAAATCGGGGGGGCCACCGGGGAGCTGTTTTTT
- TRBJ1-1 TRBD1 TRBV28 CASSSSTGVWTEAFF TGTGCCAGCAGTTCCTCAACAGGGGTATGGACTGAAGCTTTCTTT
- TRBJ1-1 TRBD1 TRBV19 CASRDRDKTEAFF TGTGCCAGCCGGGACAGGGACAAAACTGAAGCTTTCTTT
once TRBJ1-1 - TRBV19 CASSIQGNAPLGTEAFF TGTGCCAGTAGTATCCAGGGTAACGCCCCTCTGGGCACTGAAGCTTTCTTT
few TRBJ2-7 - TRBV21-1 CASSKLDRGYYEQYF TGTGCCAGCAGCAAATTGGACAGGGGGTACTACGAGCAGTACTTC
- TRBJ1-4 TRBD1 TRBV4-1 CASSQPYRGRDEKLLF TGCGCCAGCAGCCAACCCTACAGGGGGCGGGATGAAAAACTGCTTTTT
- TRBJ2-7 - TRBV18 CASSPGTPYEQYF TGTGCCAGCTCACCAGGCACACCCTACGAGCAGTACTTC
- TRBJ1-5 - TRBV5-5 CASSGESGVGNQPQHF TGTGCCAGCAGCGGCGAATCGGGGGTTGGCAATCAGCCCCAGCATTTT
- TRBJ1-3 - TRBV30 CAWSVMRTSGNTIYF TGTGCCTGGAGTGTTATGCGGACATCTGGAAACACCATATATTTT
- TRBJ1-1 TRBD1 TRBV18 CASSTDRVNTEAFF TGTGCCAGCTCCACTGACAGGGTGAACACTGAAGCTTTCTTT
- TRBJ1-2 TRBD1 TRBV5-1 CASSATGNAGYTF TGCGCCAGCAGCGCGACAGGGAATGCTGGCTACACCTTC
- TRBJ2-1 TRBD2 TRBV7-3 CASSLRSLAGNSNEQFF TGTGCCAGCAGCTTAAGATCTTTAGCGGGGAACTCCAATGAGCAGTTCTTC
- TRBJ2-2 TRBD1 TRBV28 CASRGTGDTGELFF TGTGCCAGCAGGGGGACAGGGGACACCGGGGAGCTGTTTTTT
- TRBJ1-3 TRBD1 TRBV18 CASSSGQATGNTIYF TGTGCCAGCTCCTCCGGACAGGCAACTGGAAACACCATATATTTT
- TRBJ1-2 - TRBV5-6 CASRRRRGVYGYTF TGTGCCAGCAGGCGGCGGCGTGGTGTCTATGGCTACACCTTC
few TRBJ2-6 TRBD2 TRBV5-4 CASTSGTFGSGANVLTF TGTGCCAGCACGAGCGGGACTTTCGGCTCTGGGGCCAACGTCCTGACTTTC
- TRBJ1-2 - TRBV5-6 CASSLWGVVGGYTF TGTGCCAGCAGCTTGTGGGGGGTGGTTGGCGGCTACACCTTC
- TRBJ2-2 - TRBV6-1 CAEANRDMGTGELFF TGTGCCGAAGCAAACCGGGACATGGGGACCGGGGAGCTGTTTTTT
- TRBJ2-7 TRBD1 TRBV7-2 CASSSAGTVTYEQYF TGTGCCAGCAGCTCAGCCGGGACAGTTACCTACGAGCAGTACTTC